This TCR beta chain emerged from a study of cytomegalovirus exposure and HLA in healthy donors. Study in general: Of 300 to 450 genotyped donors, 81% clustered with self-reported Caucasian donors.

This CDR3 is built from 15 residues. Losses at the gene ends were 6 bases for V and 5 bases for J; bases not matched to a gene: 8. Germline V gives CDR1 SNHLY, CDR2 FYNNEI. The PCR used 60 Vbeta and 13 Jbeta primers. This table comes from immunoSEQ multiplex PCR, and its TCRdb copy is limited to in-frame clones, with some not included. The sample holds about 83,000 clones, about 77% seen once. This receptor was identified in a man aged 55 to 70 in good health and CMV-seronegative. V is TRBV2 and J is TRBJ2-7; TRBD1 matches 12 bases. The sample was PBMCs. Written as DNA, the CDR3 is TGTGCCAGCAGGTCCGGGACAGGGGGCCTGGACGAGCAGTACTTC. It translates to CASRSGTGGLDEQYF.